This T cell receptor (beta chain) was documented in a study of blood T cell repertoires in COVID-19. Sequencing used immunoSEQ multiplex PCR; TCRdb keeps in-frame clones, though not all of them. This repertoire shows about 410,000 clones, about 89% found once; its top ten account for 1.5% to 1.7%. V lost 0 bases, J lost 5 bases, and 11 bases lay in between. The CDR3 has 14 residues. Germline assignment: CDR1 SGHRS and CDR2 YFSETQ. Material for sequencing was peripheral blood. This rearrangement joins TRBV5-1 to TRBJ1-1; tentative D call: TRBD1 (5 bases). The clonotype comes from a woman aged 40 to 50 with COVID-19, enrolled during active disease. This CDR3 is CASSLERGGTEAFF. The CDR3 bases are TGCGCCAGCAGCTTGGAAAGGGGAGGGACTGAAGCTTTCTTT.